This TCR beta chain originates from a study of T and B cells in COVID-19 patients. Whole-study results and caveats: Highly clonal in active COVID-19, TRB repertoires exceeded healthy-donor diversity and richness at recovery.

V trimming: 0 bases; J trimming: 6 bases; junction bases outside the gene matches: 5. This CDR3 spans 14 amino acids. CDR1 and CDR2 from the germline V gene are SGHDT and YYEEEE. Multiplex PCR with BIOMED2 TRB-A/B primer pools amplified TRB rearrangements. TCRdb re-called the multiplex PCR reads with MiXCR, one entry per CDR3 protein. The sample has fewer than 25,000 distinct CDR3 sequences, approximately 28% seen once. This clonotype was observed a handful of times. What it binds is unknown. From blood, about 250-500 ng of genomic DNA served as TRB template. The specimen sequenced was blood. This rearrangement joins TRBV5-6 to TRBJ2-7; 8 bases match TRBD1. This TCR derives from a human donor who had recovered from COVID-19. CDR3: CASSLGQGSREQYF. Written as DNA, the CDR3 is TGTGCCAGCAGCTTGGGACAGGGGTCGCGCGAGCAGTACTTC. Supplemented by reference TRBV5-6 and TRBJ2-7, the full variable domain reads DAGVTQSPTHLIKTRGQQVTLRCSPKSGHDTVSWYQQALGQGPQFIFQYYEEEERQRGNFPDRFSGHQFPNYSSELNVNALLLGDSALYLCASSLGQGSREQYFGPGTRLTVT.